The next 8 T cell receptor beta chains were all read from a single sample in a study of OX40 agonist ivuxolimab in advanced cancers. Some clones are missing from TCRdb's copy, which holds only in-frame ones; the method was immunoSEQ multiplex PCR. The sample has about 45,000 clones; more than 75% are singletons. The sequenced sample was CD4+ or CD8+ T cells sorted from blood, obtained in a trial of the OX40 agonist ivuxolimab. The receptors originated from an adult with an advanced solid tumor such as melanoma, head and neck, liver or kidney cancer.

The rearrangement links TRBV10-3 to TRBJ2-7; 10 bases align to TRBD1. Germline-derived CDR1 and CDR2 are ENHRY and SYGVKD. The V gene end was trimmed by 5 bases and the J gene end by 5 bases; junction bases not matched to a gene: 15. This CDR3 is 17 amino acids long. CDR3 nucleotide sequence: TGTGCCATCAGTAGACAAATCCCGGGACAGGGGTTCGACGAGCAGTACTTC. Encoded protein: CAISRQIPGQGFDEQYF.

The J gene is TRBJ1-4, the V gene TRBV2, with D unclear. The germline CDR1 and CDR2 sequences are SNHLY and FYNNEI. This CDR3 is 16 amino acids long. Trimming shortened V by 3 bases and J by 5 bases, and 16 bases separated the two germline ends. The CDR3 bases are TGTGCCAGCAGTGACCCTCGGAGTCCTTCGAATGAAAAACTGTTTTTT. It codes for CASSDPRSPSNEKLFF.

This clone was counted once. V usage is TRBV30 and J usage is TRBJ2-7; 7 nucleotides line up with TRBD2. Germline values: CDR1 GTSNPN, CDR2 SVGIG (reference sequence). The CDR3 spans 14 residues. Losses at the gene ends were 4 bases for V and 4 bases for J; bases not matched to a gene: 10. This chain's CDR3 is CAWKEVGGEYEQYF. In nucleotides, the CDR3 is TGTGCCTGGAAGGAGGTGGGGGGGGAGTACGAGCAGTACTTC.

This chain connects TRBV27 to TRBJ2-5; no firm D call. The CDR3 extends over 13 amino acids. Germline V gene lookup returns CDR1 MNHEY and CDR2 SMNVEV (reference sequence). Trimming removed 3 bases at V and 5 bases at J, with 10 bases between. The CDR3 loop reads CASSFREGETQYF. The CDR3 region has the DNA TGTGCCAGCAGTTTTAGGGAAGGGGAGACCCAGTACTTC.

The sample holds a few counts of this clone. The chain joins TRBV2 to TRBJ2-7, with D maybe TRBD2 (5 bases). From germline, CDR1 is SNHLY and CDR2 FYNNEI. The CDR3 spans 13 residues. Between the trimmed V and J ends, which lost 10 bases and 1 base, there was a span of 14 bases. The CDR3 DNA sequence: TGTGCCACCGACCTCGGGAAGTCCTACGAGCAGTACTTC. The encoded protein is CATDLGKSYEQYF.

This clone has a single count. The chain uses TRBV9 and TRBJ1-1, with TRBD1 matching 9 bases. This CDR3 is 18 amino acids long. CDR1 is SGDLS and CDR2 is YYNGEE in the germline V gene. The V and J ends lost 3 bases and 5 bases, in that order; junction bases with no gene match: 17. This chain's CDR3 is CASSASGQGLGRWTEAFF. The DNA for the CDR3 is TGTGCCAGCAGCGCATCAGGACAGGGGTTGGGGCGGTGGACTGAAGCTTTCTTT.

The CDR3 nucleotides read TGTGCCAGCAGCTTCACCCCCGCGCCCACAGATACGCAGTATTTT. Its protein product is CASSFTPAPTDTQYF. The chain joins TRBV5-6 to TRBJ2-3; D uncertain. The CDR3 runs to 15 residues. Trimming took 2 bases from V and 2 from J, leaving 12 bases between them. CDR1 and CDR2 (germline): SGHDT, YYEEEE. The full variable domain, with the rest looked up from reference TRBV5-6 and TRBJ2-3, is DAGVTQSPTHLIKTRGQQVTLRCSPKSGHDTVSWYQQALGQGPQFIFQYYEEEERQRGNFPDRFSGHQFPNYSSELNVNALLLGDSALYLCASSFTPAPTDTQYFGPGTRLTVL.

The chain links TRBV7-9 to TRBJ2-3; no clear D. The CDR3 totals 14 residues. The germline V gene encodes CDR1 SEHNR and CDR2 FQNEAQ (reference sequence). V lost 5 bases and J 0 bases, leaving 9 bases between the germline ends. For the CDR3, the DNA is TGTGCCAGCAGCCCCCATTCTAGCACAGATACGCAGTATTTT. The encoded protein is CASSPHSSTDTQYF.